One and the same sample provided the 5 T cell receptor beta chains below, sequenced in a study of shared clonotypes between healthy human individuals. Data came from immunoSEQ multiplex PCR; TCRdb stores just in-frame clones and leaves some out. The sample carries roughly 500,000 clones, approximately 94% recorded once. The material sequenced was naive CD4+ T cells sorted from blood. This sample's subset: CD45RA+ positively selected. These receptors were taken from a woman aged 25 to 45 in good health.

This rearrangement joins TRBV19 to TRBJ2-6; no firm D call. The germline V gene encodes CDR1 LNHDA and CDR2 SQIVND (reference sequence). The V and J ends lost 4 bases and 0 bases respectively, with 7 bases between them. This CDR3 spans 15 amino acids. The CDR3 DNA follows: TGTGCCAGTAGTAATCCGGCCTCTGGGGCCAACGTCCTGACTTTC. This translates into CASSNPASGANVLTF.

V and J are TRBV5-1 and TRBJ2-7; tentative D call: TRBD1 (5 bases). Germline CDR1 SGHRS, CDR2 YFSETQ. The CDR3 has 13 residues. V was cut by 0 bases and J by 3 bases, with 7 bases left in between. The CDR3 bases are TGCGCCAGCAGCTTGGGACAGATCTACGAGCAGTACTTC. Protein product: CASSLGQIYEQYF. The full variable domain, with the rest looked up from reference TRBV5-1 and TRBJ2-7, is KAGVTQTPRYLIKTRGQQVTLSCSPISGHRSVSWYQQTPGQGLQFLFEYFSETQRNKGNFPGRFSGRQFSNSRSEMNVSTLELGDSALYLCASSLGQIYEQYFGPGTRLTVT.

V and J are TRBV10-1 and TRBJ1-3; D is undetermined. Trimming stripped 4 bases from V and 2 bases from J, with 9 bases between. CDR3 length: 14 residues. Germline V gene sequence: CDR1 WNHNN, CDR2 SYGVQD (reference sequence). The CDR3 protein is CASSGQPTGNTIYF. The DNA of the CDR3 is TGCGCCAGCAGTGGGCAGCCGACTGGAAACACCATATATTTT.

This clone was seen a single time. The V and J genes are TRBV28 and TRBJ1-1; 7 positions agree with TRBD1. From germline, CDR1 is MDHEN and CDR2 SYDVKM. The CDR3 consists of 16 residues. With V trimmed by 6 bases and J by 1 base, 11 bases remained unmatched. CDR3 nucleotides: TGTGCCAGCAGGGCAGGGGGTGACGTACCGAACACTGAAGCTTTCTTT. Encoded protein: CASRAGGDVPNTEAFF.

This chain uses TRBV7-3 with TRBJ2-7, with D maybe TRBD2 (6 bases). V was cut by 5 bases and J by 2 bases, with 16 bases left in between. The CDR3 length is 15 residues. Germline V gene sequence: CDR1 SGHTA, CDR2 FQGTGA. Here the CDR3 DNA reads TGTGCCAGCAGCCGAGGGGCGGCGGGGACCTACGAGCAGTACTTC. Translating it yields CASSRGAAGTYEQYF.